This entry lists 18 T cell receptor beta chains sequenced from one sample in a study of blood T cell repertoires in COVID-19. Method: immunoSEQ multiplex PCR; TCRdb's copy keeps in-frame clones and lacks some. The sample shows approximately 470,000 clones, roughly 87% of them seen only once. Source material: PBMCs or T cells enriched from blood (not recorded which). Source of these receptors: a woman aged 18 to 35 who had recovered from COVID-19.

CDR3 loop: CASGLSYNEQFF. The CDR3 DNA is TGTGCCAGCGGCCTTTCCTACAATGAGCAGTTCTTC. The rearrangement joins TRBV28 to TRBJ2-1; D not resolved. Germline assignment: CDR1 MDHEN and CDR2 SYDVKM. The CDR3 covers 12 residues. With 8 bases removed from V and 1 base from J, the gap between germline ends came to 6 bases.

The rearrangement uses TRBV25-1 and TRBJ1-5, with TRBD1 matching 7 bases. Germline-derived CDR1 and CDR2 are MGHDK and SYGVNS. V gave up 1 base and J gave up 1 base; unmatched junction bases: 4. The CDR3 is 16 residues long. The CDR3 loop is CASSESTGLSNQPQHF. CDR3 DNA: TGTGCCAGCAGTGAATCGACAGGGCTGAGCAATCAGCCCCAGCATTTT.

The chain combines TRBV4-2 with TRBJ2-2; 9 bases fit TRBD2. V lost 0 bases, J lost 1 base, and 12 bases stayed unmatched. Germline V gene data show CDR1 as LGHNA and CDR2 as YNFKEQ. The CDR3 has 20 amino acids. This CDR3 is CASSQEAYGASGVNTGELFF. The CDR3 DNA is TGTGCCAGCAGCCAAGAGGCCTATGGGGCTAGCGGGGTGAACACCGGGGAGCTGTTTTTT.

The V gene is TRBV2, the J gene TRBJ2-3; 10 nucleotides match TRBD2. The CDR3 is 15 amino acids. V was pared by 5 bases and J by 1 base, with 3 bases of the junction left unmatched. CDR1 SNHLY and CDR2 FYNNEI come from the germline V gene. The CDR3, as DNA: TGTGCCAGCAGTAGTACTAGCGGGGGCACAGATACGCAGTATTTT. It translates to CASSSTSGGTDTQYF.

The rearrangement uses TRBV10-3 and TRBJ1-2, with 7 positions matching TRBD1. Germline CDR1 is ENHRY and CDR2 is SYGVKD. The CDR3 spans 16 residues. The J segment lost 4 bases and the V segment lost 8 bases, leaving 16 bases of the junction unmatched. The CDR3 region has the DNA TGTGCCATCCCCCGGCAAGGGCAGGGGGAATTCTATGGCTACACCTTC. Residues: CAIPRQGQGEFYGYTF.

The chain has TRBV28 and TRBJ1-2; D is ambiguous. Germline V gene lookup returns CDR1 MDHEN and CDR2 SYDVKM. Trimming stripped 2 bases from V and 2 bases from J, with 6 bases between. The CDR3 extends over 13 amino acids. CDR3: CASSLTANYGYTF. CDR3 DNA: TGTGCCAGCAGTTTAACAGCCAACTATGGCTACACCTTC.

This clone showed up just once. The chain recombines TRBV23-1 with TRBJ1-4, with 8 bases lining up with TRBD1. TRBV23-1 is an ORF for which the function is uncertain. This CDR3 has 15 residues. Losses at the gene ends were 10 bases for V and 3 bases for J; bases not matched to a gene: 10. CDR3 in amino acids: CAKPRQGRSNEKLFF. The CDR3 nucleotides are TGCGCCAAACCACGACAGGGGAGGTCTAATGAAAAACTGTTTTTT.

V gene TRBV3-1 (or the pseudogene TRBV3-2) combines with J gene TRBJ1-1; no reliable D call. The CDR3 covers 15 residues. Germline lookup yields CDR1 LGHDT and CDR2 YNNKEL (reference sequence). V was shortened by 7 bases and J by 4 bases, with 19 bases between the two germline ends. The CDR3 sequence: CASTPEAAEATEAFF. The CDR3 bases are TGTGCCAGCACCCCGGAAGCGGCGGAGGCCACTGAAGCTTTCTTT.

CDR3 sequence (DNA): TGTGCCAGCAGCCCTATAGGGACAGGGAATCAGCCCCAGCATTTT. This encodes CASSPIGTGNQPQHF. The rearrangement uses TRBV5-8 and TRBJ1-5; 9 bases fit TRBD1. With V trimmed by 4 bases and J by 4 bases, 6 bases remained unmatched. CDR1 SGHTS and CDR2 YDEGEE come from the germline V gene. CDR3 length equals 15 residues.

The CDR3 sequence is CASSPGDNQPQHF. DNA for the CDR3: TGTGCCAGCTCACCGGGAGATAATCAGCCCCAGCATTTT. The rearrangement links TRBV18 to TRBJ1-5; D gene uncertain. The CDR3 runs 13 residues. V lost 3 bases to trimming and J lost 4 bases, with 7 bases between them. Germline assignment: CDR1 KGHSH and CDR2 LQKENI.

The rearrangement links TRBV19 to TRBJ1-2; TRBD1 agrees at 8 bases. This CDR3 is 11 amino acids long. The ends lost 10 bases at V and 5 bases at J; junction bases unmatched: 3. From germline, CDR1 is LNHDA and CDR2 SQIVND (reference sequence). For the CDR3, the DNA is TGTGCCACTAGGACAGGGTATGGCTACACCTTC. The encoded protein is CATRTGYGYTF.

The J gene is TRBJ1-2, the V gene TRBV28; 10 nucleotides line up with TRBD1. V gave up 4 bases and J gave up 6 bases; unmatched junction bases: 14. CDR1 is MDHEN and CDR2 is SYDVKM in the germline V gene. This CDR3 has 17 residues. The CDR3 DNA is TGTGCCAGCAGTTCACCCTCGCCGACAGGGGGCGTGGATGGCTACACCTTC. Residues: CASSSPSPTGGVDGYTF.

This chain uses TRBV5-1 with TRBJ2-5; TRBD2 matches 7 bases. J gave up 3 bases and V 0 bases, and 2 bases lay outside the gene matches. Looked up from germline, CDR1 is SGHRS and CDR2 is YFSETQ. The CDR3 runs to 14 residues. CDR3 amino acids: CASSLAAGEETQYF. In DNA form, the CDR3 reads TGCGCCAGCAGCTTGGCCGCGGGGGAAGAGACCCAGTACTTC.

CDR3 sequence: CASSVPYSNQPQHF. The CDR3 bases are TGTGCCAGTAGTGTCCCTTATAGCAATCAGCCCCAGCATTTT. The chain employs TRBV19 and TRBJ1-5, with D unclear. V was trimmed by 5 bases and J by 0 bases, leaving 8 bases between them. CDR1 is LNHDA and CDR2 is SQIVND in the germline V gene (reference sequence). This CDR3 is 14 amino acids long.

The CDR3 DNA reads TGTGCCAGCAGTGAAGCCGGGGGTCCCTGGACTGAAGCTTTCTTT. This translates into CASSEAGGPWTEAFF. The genes are TRBV2 and TRBJ1-1; tentatively, D is TRBD1 (5 bases). This CDR3 comprises 15 residues. V lost 0 bases, J lost 5 bases, and 13 bases lay in between. The germline CDR1 and CDR2 sequences are SNHLY and FYNNEI.

CDR3 nucleotide sequence: TGTGCCAGCACCGAACAGGGTGGGGAGAATGGCTACACCTTC. This translates into CASTEQGGENGYTF. V usage is TRBV6-5 and J usage is TRBJ1-2; a possible D gene is TRBD1 (6 bases). The CDR3 sequence is 14 residues long. Trimming left V 7 bases short and J 6 bases short, with 18 bases between. Looked up from germline, CDR1 is MNHEY and CDR2 is SVGAGI.

The genes are TRBV7-9 and TRBJ1-4; TRBD1 is a possible D gene (6 bases). The CDR3 loop spans 15 amino acids. Germline CDR1 reads SEHNR; CDR2 reads FQNEAQ (reference sequence). V lost 4 bases and J lost 4, with 13 bases in between. CDR3 bases: TGTGCCAGCAGCTACCTCGGGACACTTAATGAAAAACTGTTTTTT. Its translation is CASSYLGTLNEKLFF. Drawing the rest from reference TRBV7-9 and TRBJ1-4, the complete variable domain is DTGVSQNPRHKITKRGQNVTFRCDPISEHNRLYWYRQTLGQGPEFLTYFQNEAQLEKSRLLSDRFSAERPKGSFSTLEIQRTEQGDSAMYLCASSYLGTLNEKLFFGSGTQLSVL.

V gene TRBV7-9 combines with J gene TRBJ1-6; TRBD1 matches 11 bases. The CDR3 is 16 amino acids. V was clipped by 5 bases and J by 1 base; unmatched bases: 1. The germline V gene encodes CDR1 SEHNR and CDR2 FQNEAQ (reference sequence). The CDR3 sequence: CASSRDRGSYNSPLHF. In nucleotides, the CDR3 is TGTGCCAGCAGCCGGGACAGGGGGTCCTATAATTCACCCCTCCACTTT.